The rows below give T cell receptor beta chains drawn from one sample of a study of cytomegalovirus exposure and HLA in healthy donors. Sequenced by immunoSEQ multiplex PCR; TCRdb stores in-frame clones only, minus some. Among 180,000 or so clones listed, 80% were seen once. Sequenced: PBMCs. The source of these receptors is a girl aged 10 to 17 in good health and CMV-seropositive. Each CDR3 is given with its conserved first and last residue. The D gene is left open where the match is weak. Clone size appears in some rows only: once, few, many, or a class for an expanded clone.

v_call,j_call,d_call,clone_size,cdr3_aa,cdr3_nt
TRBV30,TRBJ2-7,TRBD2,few,CAWSVGLAGYEQYF,TGTGCCTGGAGTGTTGGACTAGCCGGATACGAGCAGTACTTC
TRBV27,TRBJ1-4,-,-,CASSLRSTRGEKLFF,TGTGCCAGCAGTTTGCGATCTACCCGGGGTGAAAAACTGTTTTTT
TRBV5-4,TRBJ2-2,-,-,CASSSPGGVNTGELFF,TGTGCCAGCAGCTCCCCCGGGGGAGTGAACACCGGGGAGCTGTTTTTT
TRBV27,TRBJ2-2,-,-,CASRHREGATGELFF,TGTGCCAGCAGGCACAGGGAGGGAGCCACCGGGGAGCTGTTTTTT
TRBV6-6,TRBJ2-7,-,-,CASSTGTSYEQYF,TGTGCCAGCAGCACCGGGACTTCCTACGAGCAGTACTTC
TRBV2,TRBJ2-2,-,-,CASIGEANTGELFF,TGTGCCAGCATAGGGGAGGCGAACACCGGGGAGCTGTTTTTT
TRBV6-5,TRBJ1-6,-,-,CASSLDSFYNSPLHF,TGTGCCAGCAGCCTTGACTCTTTCTATAATTCACCCCTCCACTTT
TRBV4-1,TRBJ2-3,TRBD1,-,CASSQLKTGIGTDTQYF,TGCGCCAGCAGCCAACTTAAGACAGGGATAGGCACAGATACGCAGTATTTT
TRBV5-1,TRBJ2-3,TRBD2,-,CASSPAAGEDTQYF,TGCGCCAGCAGCCCGGCCGCGGGAGAGGATACGCAGTATTTT
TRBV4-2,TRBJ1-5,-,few,CASSQVFTGFNQPQHF,TGTGCCAGCAGCCAAGTCTTTACAGGGTTCAATCAGCCCCAGCATTTT
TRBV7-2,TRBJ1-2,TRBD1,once,CASSFDPGGQGPFNYGYTF,TGTGCCAGCAGCTTTGACCCTGGGGGACAGGGACCCTTTAACTATGGCTACACCTTC
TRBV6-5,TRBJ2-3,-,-,CASSYRGFLDTQYF,TGTGCCAGCAGTTACCGAGGATTTCTAGATACGCAGTATTTT
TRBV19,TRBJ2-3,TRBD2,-,CASSSWLAGNTDTQYF,TGTGCCAGTAGTAGTTGGCTAGCGGGGAACACAGATACGCAGTATTTT
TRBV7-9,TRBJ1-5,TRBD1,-,CASSLTTGGNQPQHF,TGTGCCAGCAGCTTGACCACAGGGGGGAATCAGCCCCAGCATTTT
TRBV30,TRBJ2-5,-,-,CAWSMGPAGETQYF,TGTGCCTGGAGTATGGGGCCAGCTGGGGAGACCCAGTACTTC
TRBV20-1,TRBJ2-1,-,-,CSGLNNEQFF,TGCAGTGGACTCAACAATGAGCAGTTCTTC
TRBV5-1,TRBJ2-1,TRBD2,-,CASSTGLEVGVEQFF,TGCGCCAGCAGCACCGGACTAGAGGTCGGTGTGGAGCAGTTCTTC
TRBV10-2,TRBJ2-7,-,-,CASSFLSSYEQYF,TGCGCCAGCAGTTTCTTGAGCTCCTACGAGCAGTACTTC
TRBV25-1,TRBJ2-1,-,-,CASSDLGQRNEQFF,TGTGCCAGCAGTGACTTGGGACAACGCAATGAGCAGTTCTTC
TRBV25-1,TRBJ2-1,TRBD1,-,CASSAFSLPGQSPNEQFF,TGTGCCAGCAGTGCATTCTCCTTACCGGGACAGAGCCCCAATGAGCAGTTCTTC
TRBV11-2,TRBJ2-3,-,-,CASSLVRDTQYF,TGTGCCAGCAGCTTAGTACGGGATACGCAGTATTTT
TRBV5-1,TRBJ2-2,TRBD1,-,CASSLGQPTTGELFF,TGCGCCAGCAGCCTGGGACAGCCGACCACCGGGGAGCTGTTTTTT
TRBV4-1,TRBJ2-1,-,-,CASSLLEYNEQFF,TGCGCCAGCAGCCTACTAGAGTACAATGAGCAGTTCTTC
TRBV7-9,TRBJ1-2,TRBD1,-,CASSLRTGANYGYTF,TGTGCCAGCAGCCTTCGGACAGGGGCGAACTATGGCTACACCTTC
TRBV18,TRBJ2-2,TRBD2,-,CASSPLAGDTGELFF,TGTGCCAGCTCACCCTTAGCGGGAGACACCGGGGAGCTGTTTTTT
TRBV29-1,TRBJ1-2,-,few,CSVEPPPVWGRGYGYTF,TGCAGCGTTGAACCACCCCCTGTTTGGGGAAGGGGCTATGGCTACACCTTC